This TCR beta chain was found in a study of blood T cell repertoires in COVID-19 (dated by TCRdb to 2019 to 2021). At the level of the whole study: Samples covering the acute and convalescent phases of COVID-19 were provided by collaborators in the United States, Italy and Spain. The prospective study material was composed of cDNA or gDNA derived from T cells, B-cell-depleted T cells, or PBMCs. Subjects who had been exposed to COVID-19, were actively infected with it, or had recovered from it provided the deeply sampled blood TCRbeta repertoires that made up the dataset. The repertoires were released in a freely available public database intended as a resource for research on the immune response to SARS-CoV-2. Samples were obtained from the ongoing ImmuneRACE study (first 160 participants) and from about 1,300 subjects provided by 6 global collaborators. Nearly every sample came with metadata listing a de-identified subject ID, COVID-19 status, age in years and sex. Where available, HLA class I and class II types were obtained from metadata supplied by the sample provider rather than from assay-based typing.

The CDR3 runs 15 residues from the cysteine to the phenylalanine. CDR3 DNA only is kept here, 45 bases in frame from base 1. V is reduced by 3 bases and J by 0 bases, leaving a spacing of 6 bases between them. From a lookup of the germline V gene (reference sequence), CDR1 and CDR2 are LNHDA and SQIVND. The immunoSEQ Assay, a bias-controlled multiplex PCR, was used to amplify TCRbeta CDR3 regions from genomic DNA. Under the source paper's analysis protocol: The number of nucleated cells in each sample was estimated from the amplification of reference gene primers within the assay. To quantify the absolute abundance of each unique TCRbeta CDR3 rearrangement, sequence reads were collapsed and filtered. Productive Simpson clonality was computed per sample as the square root of Simpson's diversity index over productive rearrangements. This immuneACCESS table, as held by TCRdb, lists in-frame sequences with V and J called but not all clones. Of the missing ones, under half trace to an unresolved V gene in checked studies; the others have no known cause. The V and J calls and clone size were taken over from that table, and D and trimming were inferred from the DNA. Counted in this sample were 50,000 to 55,000 clones; 70% to 85% of them appeared once. The ten largest clones capture around 15% of the sample.

Overall study results and their limits: How much clinical and demographic metadata was included differed by source and by participant, and the metadata was provided uncurated.

Regarding this clone: It has no known antigen specificity. Base quality data are lacking; no much larger clone is found one base away.

Collaborating institutions collected whole blood in K2EDTA tubes following their own protocols. Collaborator samples were shipped for TCRbeta analysis as frozen whole blood, isolated PBMCs, or DNA extracted from either sample type. This clonotype was sampled from a human donor in a cohort sampled during active COVID-19. The sequence is built from TRBV19 and TRBJ2-6; perhaps TRBD2 is the D gene, with 5 bases matching. The sequenced sample was peripheral blood. This receptor carries the CDR3 CASSMGSSGANVLTF. The DNA sequence is given as TGTGCCAGTAGTATGGGGAGCTCTGGGGCCAACGTCCTGACTTTC. The reference TRBV19 and TRBJ2-6 proteins fill in what lies around the CDR3, so the full variable domain reads DGGITQSPKYLFRKEGQNVTLSCEQNLNHDAMYWYRQDPGQGLRLIYYSQIVNDFQKGDIAEGYSVSREKKESFPLTVTSAQKNPTAFYLCASSMGSSGANVLTFGAGSRLTVL.